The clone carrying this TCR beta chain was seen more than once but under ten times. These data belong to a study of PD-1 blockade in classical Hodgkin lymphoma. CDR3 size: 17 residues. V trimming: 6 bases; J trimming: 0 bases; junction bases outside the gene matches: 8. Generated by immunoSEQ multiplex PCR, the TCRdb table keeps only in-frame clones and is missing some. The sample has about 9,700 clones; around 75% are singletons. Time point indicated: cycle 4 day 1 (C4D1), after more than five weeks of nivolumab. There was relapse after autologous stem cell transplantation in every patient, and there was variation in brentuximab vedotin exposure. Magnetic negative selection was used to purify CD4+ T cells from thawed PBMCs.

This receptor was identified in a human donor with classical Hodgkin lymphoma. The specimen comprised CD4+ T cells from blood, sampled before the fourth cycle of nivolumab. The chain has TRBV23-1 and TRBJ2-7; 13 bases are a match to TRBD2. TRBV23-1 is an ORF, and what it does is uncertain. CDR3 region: CASRRGTSGDFSYEQYV. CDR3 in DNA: TGCGCCAGCAGACGAGGGACTAGCGGGGACTTCTCCTACGAGCAGTACGTC.